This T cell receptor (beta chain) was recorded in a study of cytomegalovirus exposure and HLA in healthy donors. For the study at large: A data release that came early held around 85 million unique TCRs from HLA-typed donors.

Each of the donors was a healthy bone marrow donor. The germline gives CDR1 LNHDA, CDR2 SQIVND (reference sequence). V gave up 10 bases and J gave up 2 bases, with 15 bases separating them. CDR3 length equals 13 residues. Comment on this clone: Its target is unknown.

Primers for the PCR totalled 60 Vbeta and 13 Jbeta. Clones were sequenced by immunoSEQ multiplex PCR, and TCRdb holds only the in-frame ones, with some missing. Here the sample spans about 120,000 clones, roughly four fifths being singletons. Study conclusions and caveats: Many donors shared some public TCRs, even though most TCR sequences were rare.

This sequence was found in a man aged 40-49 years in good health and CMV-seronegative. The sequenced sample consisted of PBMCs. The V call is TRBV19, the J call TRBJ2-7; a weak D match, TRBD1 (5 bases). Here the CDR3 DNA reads TGTGCCACCGCCCTCCAGGGTACCTACGAGCAGTACTTC. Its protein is CATALQGTYEQYF.